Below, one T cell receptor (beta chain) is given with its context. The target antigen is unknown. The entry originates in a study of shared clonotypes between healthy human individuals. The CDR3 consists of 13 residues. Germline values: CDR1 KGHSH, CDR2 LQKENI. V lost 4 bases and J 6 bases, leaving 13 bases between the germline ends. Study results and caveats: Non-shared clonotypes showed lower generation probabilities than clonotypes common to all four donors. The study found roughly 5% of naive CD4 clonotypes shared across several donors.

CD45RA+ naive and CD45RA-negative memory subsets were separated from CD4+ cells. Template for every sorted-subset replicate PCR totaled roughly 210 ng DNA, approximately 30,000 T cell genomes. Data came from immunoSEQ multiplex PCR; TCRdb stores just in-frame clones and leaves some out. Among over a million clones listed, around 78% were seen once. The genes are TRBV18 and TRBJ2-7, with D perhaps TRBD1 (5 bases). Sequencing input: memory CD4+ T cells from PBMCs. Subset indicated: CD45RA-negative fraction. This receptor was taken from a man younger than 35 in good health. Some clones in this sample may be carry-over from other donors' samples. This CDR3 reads CASSLIQGGEQYF. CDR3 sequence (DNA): TGTGCCAGCTCACTTATCCAGGGTGGCGAGCAGTACTTC.